A single count supports the clone carrying this TCR beta chain. The antigen remains undetermined. This entry is derived from a study of Ad26.COV2.S vaccination and SARS-CoV-2 variants. Study context: In the study, Ad26.COV2.S was injected intramuscularly once, or twice 56 days apart.

Treatment reported: about 20 received Ad26.COV2.S at low or high dose, single or two shots; about 5 received placebo; per-sample allocation not given. Sampling took place 63 days after the first vaccine or placebo injection. Whoever gave the sample was an adult aged 18-55 years in Boston. An Ad26 vector expressing Wuhan-strain SARS-CoV-2 spike constituted the vaccine. Profiling relied on immunoSEQ multiplex PCR, and the TCRdb table lists in-frame clones only, not all of them. The data hold 350,000 to 500,000 clones, with roughly nine tenths observed a single time. Study-wide points: Recipients of either vaccine or placebo displayed similar breadth of non-spike TCRs.

This clonotype originated in a person aged 18-60 years who received the Ad26.COV2.S COVID-19 vaccine or a placebo. This specimen consisted of peripheral blood, obtained in a trial of Ad26.COV2.S vaccine versus placebo.

CDR3 nucleotide sequence: TGTGCCAGCAGCTTAGACGGGTCGACGAAACTGTTTTTT. Translating it yields CASSLDGSTKLFF. V usage is TRBV7-9 and J usage is TRBJ1-4; D remains unclear. CDR3 size: 13 residues. V was trimmed by 1 base and J by 11 bases, leaving 11 bases between them. Germline-derived CDR1 and CDR2 are SEHNR and FQNEAQ (reference sequence).